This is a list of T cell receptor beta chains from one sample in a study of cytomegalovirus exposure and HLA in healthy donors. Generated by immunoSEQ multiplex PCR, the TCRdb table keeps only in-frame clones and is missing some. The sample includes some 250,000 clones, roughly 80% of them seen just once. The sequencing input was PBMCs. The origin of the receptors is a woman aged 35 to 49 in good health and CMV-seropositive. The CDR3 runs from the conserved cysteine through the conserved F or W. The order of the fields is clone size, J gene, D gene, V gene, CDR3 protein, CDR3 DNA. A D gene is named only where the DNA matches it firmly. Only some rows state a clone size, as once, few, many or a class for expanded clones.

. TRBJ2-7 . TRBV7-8 CASSLQAAAYEQYF TGTGCCAGCAGCTTACAGGCAGCAGCCTACGAGCAGTACTTC
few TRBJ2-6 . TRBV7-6 CASSESWANVLTF TGTGCCAGCAGCGAGAGCTGGGCCAACGTCCTGACTTTC
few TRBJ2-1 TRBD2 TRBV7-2 CASSYRTSGYNEQFF TGTGCCAGCAGTTACAGGACTAGCGGCTACAATGAGCAGTTCTTC
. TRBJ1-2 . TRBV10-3 CAISPGGSTYGYTF TGTGCCATCAGTCCCGGGGGGTCAACCTATGGCTACACCTTC
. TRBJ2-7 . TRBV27 CASSLLRGERTYEQYF TGTGCCAGCAGTTTACTGCGCGGTGAGCGAACCTACGAGCAGTACTTC
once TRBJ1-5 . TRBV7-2 CASSRTSRGGNQPQHF TGTGCCAGCAGCCGAACCTCGAGAGGAGGCAATCAGCCCCAGCATTTT
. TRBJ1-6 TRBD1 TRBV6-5 CASSRGQHNSPLHF TGTGCCAGCAGCCGGGGACAGCATAATTCACCCCTCCACTTT
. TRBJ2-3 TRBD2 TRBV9 CASSVSGVVGDTQYF TGTGCCAGCAGCGTAAGCGGGGTGGTTGGAGATACGCAGTATTTT
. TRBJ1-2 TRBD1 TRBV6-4 CASSPEGGSYGYTF TGTGCCAGCAGTCCTGAAGGGGGCAGCTATGGCTACACCTTC
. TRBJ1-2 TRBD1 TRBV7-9 CASSLDTRDRRGYTF TGTGCCAGCAGCTTAGACACCCGGGACAGGCGAGGCTACACCTTC
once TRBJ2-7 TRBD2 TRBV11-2 CASSLELAGAEQYF TGTGCCAGCAGCCTCGAACTAGCGGGAGCCGAGCAGTACTTC
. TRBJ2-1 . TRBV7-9 CASIPGGGTSSYNEQFF TGTGCCAGCATCCCAGGGGGGGGGACTAGCTCCTACAATGAGCAGTTCTTC
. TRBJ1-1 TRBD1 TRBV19 CASSADRDTEAFF TGTGCCAGTAGTGCCGACAGGGACACTGAAGCTTTCTTT
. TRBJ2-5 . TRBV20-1 CSAVGGETQYF TGCAGTGCTGTAGGGGGAGAGACCCAGTACTTC
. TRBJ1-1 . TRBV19 CASSHLQGSTEAFF TGTGCCAGCTCCCACTTACAGGGATCCACTGAAGCTTTCTTT
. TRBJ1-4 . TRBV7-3 CASSLSSGFNEKLFF TGTGCCAGCAGCTTATCATCGGGGTTTAATGAAAAACTGTTTTTT
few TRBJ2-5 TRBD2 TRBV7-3 CASSLLAGGQETQYF TGTGCCAGCAGCCTTCTAGCGGGGGGGCAGGAGACCCAGTACTTC
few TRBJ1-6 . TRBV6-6 CATGPGVNSPLHF TGTGCCACTGGTCCAGGTGTCAATTCACCCCTCCACTTT
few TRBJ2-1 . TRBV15 CATSVRQSSSYNEQFF TGTGCCACCAGCGTTCGACAGTCGAGCTCCTACAATGAGCAGTTCTTC
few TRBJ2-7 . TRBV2 CASKKETGPYEQYF TGTGCCAGCAAGAAGGAGACAGGTCCTTACGAGCAGTACTTC
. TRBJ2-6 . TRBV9 CASSPTPPGARGGANVLTF TGTGCCAGCAGCCCAACCCCACCAGGGGCCCGGGGAGGGGCCAACGTCCTGACTTTC
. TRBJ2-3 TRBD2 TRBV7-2 CASRRAGATDTQYF TGTGCCAGCAGACGAGCGGGGGCAACAGATACGCAGTATTTT
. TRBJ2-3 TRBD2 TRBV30 CACRPGLDTDTQYF TGTGCCTGCAGGCCCGGACTAGACACAGATACGCAGTATTTT
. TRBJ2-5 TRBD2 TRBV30 CAWRRGTSEETQYF TGTGCCTGGAGAAGGGGGACTAGCGAAGAGACCCAGTACTTC
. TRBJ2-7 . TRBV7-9 CSSSRTDSSYEQYF TGTTCCAGCAGCAGAACCGACAGCTCCTACGAGCAGTACTTC
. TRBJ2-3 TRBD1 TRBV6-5 CASSFGQGAQYF TGTGCCAGCAGTTTTGGACAGGGGGCGCAGTATTTT
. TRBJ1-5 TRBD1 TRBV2 CASSSGTGNQPQHF TGTGCCAGCAGTTCCGGGACAGGGAATCAGCCCCAGCATTTT
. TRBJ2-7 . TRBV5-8 CASSLTGYSYEQYF TGTGCCAGCAGCTTAACAGGATACTCCTACGAGCAGTACTTC
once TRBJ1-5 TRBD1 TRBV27 CASSRTGFSNQPQHF TGTGCCAGCAGTCGGACAGGGTTTAGCAATCAGCCCCAGCATTTT
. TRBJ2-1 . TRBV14 CASSRSGGQVNEQFF TGTGCCAGCAGCCGATCGGGGGGCCAAGTAAATGAGCAGTTCTTC
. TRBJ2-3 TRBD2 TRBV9 CASSVGSGGTDTQYF TGTGCCAGCAGCGTAGGTAGCGGGGGCACAGATACGCAGTATTTT
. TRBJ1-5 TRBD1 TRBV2 CASRQGSNQPQHF TGTGCCAGCAGACAGGGGAGCAATCAGCCCCAGCATTTT
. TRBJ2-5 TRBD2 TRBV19 CASSIRRREGRETQYF TGTGCCAGTAGTATAAGAAGGCGGGAGGGGAGAGAGACCCAGTACTTC
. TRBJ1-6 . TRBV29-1 CSVAGGVGSPLHF TGCAGCGTCGCCGGAGGGGTCGGCTCACCCCTCCACTTT
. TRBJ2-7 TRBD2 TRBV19 CASSIGTSGPYEQYF TGTGCCAGTAGTATCGGGACTAGCGGCCCCTACGAGCAGTACTTC
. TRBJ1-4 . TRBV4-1 CASSPGPGGEKLFF TGCGCCAGCAGCCCCGGGCCCGGAGGTGAAAAACTGTTTTTT
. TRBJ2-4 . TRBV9 CASSVGPGQNIQYF TGTGCCAGCAGCGTAGGACCAGGGCAAAACATTCAGTACTTC
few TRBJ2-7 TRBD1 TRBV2 CASSEPARGREQYF TGTGCCAGCAGTGAACCCGCCAGGGGGCGTGAGCAGTACTTC
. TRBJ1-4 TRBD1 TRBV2 CASTGQGATNEKLFF TGTGCCAGCACCGGACAGGGGGCGACTAATGAAAAACTGTTTTTT
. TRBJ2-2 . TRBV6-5 CASSSPRTTGELFF TGTGCCAGCAGTTCACCAAGGACAACCGGGGAGCTGTTTTTT
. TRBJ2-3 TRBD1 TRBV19 CATEDGTGGSNPTDTQYF TGTGCCACCGAAGATGGGACAGGGGGCTCAAACCCCACAGATACGCAGTATTTT
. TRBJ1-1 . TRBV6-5 CASSYSPRGTEAFF TGTGCCAGCAGTTACTCCCCCCGGGGCACTGAAGCTTTCTTT
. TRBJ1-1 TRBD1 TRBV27 CASRSPQGDHTEAFF TGTGCCAGCAGATCACCTCAGGGGGATCACACTGAAGCTTTCTTT
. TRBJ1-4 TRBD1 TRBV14 CASSPTGAANEKLFF TGTGCCAGCAGCCCGACAGGGGCGGCTAATGAAAAACTGTTTTTT
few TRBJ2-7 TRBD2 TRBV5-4 CASSLVRRSGTSYEQYF TGTGCCAGCAGCTTGGTACGTCGTAGCGGGACCTCCTACGAGCAGTACTTC
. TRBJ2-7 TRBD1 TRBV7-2 CASSPLRQGPLYF TGTGCCAGCAGCCCACTTCGACAGGGGCCTCTATACTTC
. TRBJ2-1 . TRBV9 CASTLIGGTSVGEQFF TGTGCCAGCACCCTAATTGGGGGGACGAGTGTGGGTGAGCAGTTCTTC
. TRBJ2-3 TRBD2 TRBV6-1 CATGTSGSSTDTQYF TGTGCCACCGGGACTAGCGGGAGTAGCACAGATACGCAGTATTTT
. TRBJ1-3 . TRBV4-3 CASSQNKSPGNTIYF TGCGCCAGCAGCCAAAACAAGTCTCCAGGAAACACCATATATTTT